What follows are 32 T cell receptor beta chains derived from one specimen sequenced in a study of blood T cell repertoires in COVID-19. TCRdb's table, derived via immunoSEQ multiplex PCR, lists solely in-frame clones and lacks some. Counted here are around 300,000 clones, roughly 89% occurring once; the ten biggest clones make up around 1.7%. The sequencing input was PBMCs or T cells enriched from blood (not recorded which). All receptors derive from a woman aged 18-35 years with acute COVID-19.

The rearrangement joins TRBV7-9 to TRBJ2-1; weak D call: TRBD2 (6 bases). The V gene's germline CDR1 is SEHNR and CDR2 FQNEAQ (reference sequence). The V end lost 5 bases, the J end lost 6 bases, and 17 bases lay between the germline ends. The CDR3 contains 15 residues. The CDR3 reads CASSRTGTGANEQFF. The DNA for the CDR3 is TGTGCCAGCAGCCGAACCGGGACTGGCGCCAATGAGCAGTTCTTC.

This chain joins TRBV19 and TRBJ2-7, with 8 bases matching TRBD1. The CDR3 is 13 residues long. V trimming: 5 bases; J trimming: 7 bases; junction bases outside the gene matches: 7. Germline assignment: CDR1 LNHDA and CDR2 SQIVND (reference sequence). CDR3 region: CASSLDRGGEQYF. CDR3 DNA sequence: TGTGCCAGTAGTCTTGACAGGGGCGGGGAGCAGTACTTC.

This clone was found a few times. This CDR3 is also generated by other DNA sequences in the sample. The rearrangement uses TRBV19 and TRBJ1-4; D remains ambiguous. Per the germline V gene, CDR1 is LNHDA and CDR2 is SQIVND (reference sequence). CDR3 length: 16 amino acids. Trimming shortened V by 4 bases and J by 0 bases, and 12 bases separated the two germline ends. CDR3 region: CASSTSGRATNEKLFF. The CDR3 DNA follows: TGTGCCAGTAGTACGAGCGGACGGGCAACTAATGAAAAACTGTTTTTT.

This clone has a single count. V gene TRBV21-1 combines with J gene TRBJ2-1; the table's D gene call, TRBD1, was not cross checked with the DNA. TRBV21-1 is listed as a pseudogene. The CDR3 has 16 residues. The CDR3 spells CASSKKPPGQVNEQFF. The DNA of the CDR3 is TGTGCCAGCAGCAAAAAGCCCCCGGGACAGGTCAATGAGCAGTTCTTC.

The chain employs TRBV18 and TRBJ1-4; 7 bases line up with TRBD1. Trimming cost V 1 base and J 4 bases; bases outside gene matches: 6. This CDR3 has 16 residues. The V gene's germline CDR1 is KGHSH and CDR2 LQKENI. DNA for the CDR3: TGTGCCAGCTCACCACGGCAGGGGGGCGGTAATGAAAAACTGTTTTTT. This gives the protein CASSPRQGGGNEKLFF.

The chain recombines TRBV18 with TRBJ1-5; D is perhaps TRBD1 (6 bases). The V gene lost 2 bases and the J gene lost 6 bases, with 29 bases spanning the gap. This CDR3 is 20 amino acids long. Per the germline V gene, CDR1 is KGHSH and CDR2 is LQKENI. The CDR3 nucleotides are TGTGCCAGCTCACCAGCACTTAACAGGGACGGCCCGGGCGGGGGTCAGCCCCAGCATTTT. This codes for CASSPALNRDGPGGGQPQHF.

The chain employs TRBV30 and TRBJ2-1; 11 bases agree with TRBD2. Trimming cost V 1 base and J 4 bases; bases outside gene matches: 6. CDR3 length: 16 residues. Germline CDR1 GTSNPN, CDR2 SVGIG (reference sequence). The DNA for the CDR3 is TGTGCCTGGAGTGGAACCGGGACTAGCGGTTACAATGAGCAGTTCTTC. As protein: CAWSGTGTSGYNEQFF.

The chain uses TRBV10-2 and TRBJ1-2; no clear D. The CDR3 runs 13 residues. Germline CDR1 WSHSY, CDR2 SAAADI. V was trimmed by 0 bases and J by 3 bases, leaving 5 bases between them. CDR3: CASSESSDYGYTF. Here the CDR3 DNA reads TGCGCCAGCAGTGAGTCATCGGACTATGGCTACACCTTC.

The chain has TRBV11-3 and TRBJ2-2; TRBD2 matches at 14 bases. Per germline, CDR1 SGHNT and CDR2 YENEEA. V shed 5 bases, J shed 5 bases, and the junction held 4 bases outside the gene matches. The CDR3 totals 16 residues. CDR3 bases: TGTGCCAGCAGCCGCGGACTAGCGGGAGGAACCGGGGAGCTGTTTTTT. It codes for CASSRGLAGGTGELFF.

Remarks on this clone: The sample has other DNA sequences that encode this CDR3 too. This sequence joins TRBV24-1 and TRBJ2-3, with D tentatively TRBD2 (5 bases). This CDR3 has 14 amino acids. Germline V gives CDR1 KGHDR, CDR2 SFDVKD. Trimming left V 5 bases short and J 0 bases short, with 8 bases between. This chain's CDR3 is CATSVGGSTDTQYF. The CDR3 region has the DNA TGTGCCACCAGTGTGGGCGGGAGCACAGATACGCAGTATTTT.

V is TRBV2 and J is TRBJ1-1; TRBD1 is a possible D gene (5 bases). Deletions cut 4 bases from V and 5 bases from J, with 14 bases between. Per germline, CDR1 SNHLY and CDR2 FYNNEI. The CDR3 is made up of 14 amino acids. CDR3 amino acids: CASSVLREGTEAFF. The CDR3 nucleotides are TGTGCCAGCAGTGTGCTCAGGGAGGGGACTGAAGCTTTCTTT.

V gene TRBV7-9 combines with J gene TRBJ1-1; TRBD1 might be the D (5 bases). Looked up from germline, CDR1 is SEHNR and CDR2 is FQNEAQ (reference sequence). The V end lost 0 bases, the J end lost 0 bases, and 11 bases lay between the germline ends. This CDR3 spans 16 amino acids. The CDR3 protein is CASSLAGGYMNTEAFF. The DNA for the CDR3 is TGTGCCAGCAGCTTAGCGGGGGGATACATGAACACTGAAGCTTTCTTT.

The rearrangement uses TRBV7-3 and TRBJ2-7, with TRBD2 as a possible D gene (5 bases). This CDR3 is built from 13 residues. CDR1 is SGHTA, CDR2 FQGTGA, per germline. Deletions cut 5 bases from V and 3 bases from J, with 11 bases between. CDR3 DNA: TGTGCCAGCAGCAGCGGTATAGGCTACGAGCAGTACTTC. Protein: CASSSGIGYEQYF.

V is TRBV12-3 or TRBV12-4 and J is TRBJ1-3, with D hard to call. Trimming took off 5 bases at V and 8 bases at J, with 7 bases between the two ends. The CDR3 extends over 11 amino acids. CDR3 region: CASSPTYTIYF. In DNA form, the CDR3 reads TGTGCCAGCAGTCCGACTTACACCATATATTTT.

The V call is TRBV24-1, the J call TRBJ1-5; D perhaps matches TRBD1 (5 bases). There are 14 residues in the CDR3. Germline V gene lookup returns CDR1 KGHDR and CDR2 SFDVKD. V was pared by 5 bases and J by 8 bases, with 15 bases between. CDR3 sequence (DNA): TGTGCCACCAGTGGGGGCGGGGCCGGAGAGCCCCAGCATTTT. Translating it yields CATSGGGAGEPQHF.

The rearrangement joins TRBV2 to TRBJ2-1, with 8 positions matching TRBD2. The length of the CDR3 is 18 residues. With V trimmed by 5 bases and J by 0 bases, 12 bases remained unmatched. Germline CDR1 and CDR2: SNHLY and FYNNEI. For the CDR3, the DNA is TGTGCCAGCAGTCAGACTAGCGCTAACCGGGGCTCCTACAATGAGCAGTTCTTC. It specifies CASSQTSANRGSYNEQFF.

The rearrangement uses TRBV7-2 and TRBJ2-5; D is possibly TRBD2 (5 bases). The V gene lost 5 bases and the J gene lost 5 bases, with 15 bases spanning the gap. The germline CDR1 and CDR2 sequences are SGHTA and FQGNSA. CDR3 size: 14 residues. The CDR3 nucleotides are TGTGCCAGCAGCCTAATCCTAGCCGGGGAGACCCAGTACTTC. It yields the protein CASSLILAGETQYF.

The V and J genes are TRBV7-9 and TRBJ2-5; 8 bases agree with TRBD1. In germline, CDR1 is SEHNR, CDR2 FQNEAQ (reference sequence). The CDR3 has 16 residues. V gave up 0 bases and J gave up 1 base; unmatched junction bases: 4. CDR3 sequence reads: CASSLAGQDFQETQYF. The CDR3 coding sequence is TGTGCCAGCAGCTTAGCGGGACAGGACTTCCAAGAGACCCAGTACTTC.

The CDR3 DNA reads as TGCGCCAGCAGCTCGGAACAGGGGGCGCTGGCCGAGCAGTACTTC. Translating gives CASSSEQGALAEQYF. This sequence joins TRBV5-1 and TRBJ2-7, with 9 bases aligning to TRBD1. The length of the CDR3 is 15 residues. CDR1 is SGHRS, CDR2 YFSETQ, per germline. The J segment lost 6 bases and the V segment lost 3 bases, leaving 10 bases of the junction unmatched.

CDR3 loop: CASSPALDSMNTEAFF. The CDR3 nucleotides read TGTGCCAGCAGTCCTGCCCTGGACAGCATGAACACTGAAGCTTTCTTT. This rearrangement joins TRBV28 to TRBJ1-1; possible D gene TRBD1, 6 bases. The ends were cut back, 5 bases at V and 0 bases at J, with 16 bases in the middle. This CDR3 contains 16 residues. Germline lookup yields CDR1 MDHEN and CDR2 SYDVKM.

The chain recombines TRBV28 with TRBJ1-6, with D uncertain. Germline V gene data show CDR1 as MDHEN and CDR2 as SYDVKM. The CDR3 covers 15 residues. The V gene lost 5 bases and the J gene lost 7 bases, with 15 bases spanning the gap. The CDR3 spells CASSRAPTGNSPLHF. CDR3 coding DNA: TGTGCCAGCAGTCGGGCTCCGACGGGAAATTCACCCCTCCACTTT.

This chain links TRBV7-8 with TRBJ2-2; weak D call: TRBD2 (5 bases). This CDR3 has 13 residues. Germline assignment: CDR1 SGHVS and CDR2 FQNEAQ. Trimming removed 6 bases at V and 5 bases at J, with 10 bases between. The CDR3 protein is CASRAAGTGELFF. In DNA, the CDR3 is TGTGCCAGCAGAGCCGCGGGTACCGGGGAGCTGTTTTTT.

V usage is TRBV15 and J usage is TRBJ1-2; no firm D call. The CDR3 sequence is 14 residues long. Trimming shortened V by 0 bases and J by 8 bases, and 13 bases separated the two germline ends. Germline V lookup: CDR1 LNHNV, CDR2 YYDKDF (reference sequence). In DNA form, the CDR3 reads TGTGCCACCAGCAGAGAATATGGTTTGAGCGGCTACACCTTC. It is translated as CATSREYGLSGYTF.

To note about this clone: This may be a read error: a much more frequent sequence differs by one nucleotide. The chain links TRBV5-6 to TRBJ2-7; D might be TRBD1 (8 bases). Per the germline V gene, CDR1 is SGHDT and CDR2 is YYEEEE. V was pared by 2 bases and J by 9 bases, with 12 bases between. This CDR3 is 12 amino acids long. The DNA of the CDR3 is TGTGCCAGCAGCTTAACAGGGGGGGGGCAGTACTTC. Translating gives CASSLTGGGQYF. Based on the CDR3 plus reference TRBV5-6 and TRBJ2-7, the full variable domain is DAGVTQSPTHLIKTRGQQVTLRCSPKSGHDTVSWYQQALGQGPQFIFQYYEEEERQRGNFPDRFSGHQFPNYSSELNVNALLLGDSALYLCASSLTGGGQYFGPGTRLTVT.

V gene TRBV3-1 (or the pseudogene TRBV3-2) combines with J gene TRBJ2-3; maybe TRBD1 (6 bases). The V gene lost 2 bases and the J gene lost 2 bases, with 8 bases spanning the gap. The CDR3 extends over 14 amino acids. CDR1 and CDR2 from the germline V gene are LGHDT and YNNKEL (reference sequence). In nucleotides, the CDR3 is TGTGCCAGCAGCCAAAGGACAGTCACAGATACGCAGTATTTT. Protein sequence: CASSQRTVTDTQYF.

This clone turned up a few times. The rearrangement uses TRBV18 and TRBJ1-1; no reliable D call. The CDR3 has 14 amino acids. The V end was cut by 3 bases, the J end by 1 base, with 9 bases between. Germline V lookup: CDR1 KGHSH, CDR2 LQKENI. The chain's CDR3 is CASSPLDGNTEAFF. The DNA of the CDR3 is TGTGCCAGCTCACCCCTAGACGGGAACACTGAAGCTTTCTTT. The full variable domain, its missing parts supplied by reference TRBV18 and TRBJ1-1, is NAGVMQNPRHLVRRRGQEARLRCSPMKGHSHVYWYRQLPEEGLKFMVYLQKENIIDESGMPKERFSAEFPKEGPSILRIQQVVRGDSAAYFCASSPLDGNTEAFFGQGTRLTVV.

The rearrangement joins TRBV5-6 to TRBJ2-1; D is perhaps TRBD2 (5 bases). The ends were cut back, 3 bases at V and 2 bases at J, with 18 bases in the middle. The CDR3 extends over 17 amino acids. In germline, CDR1 is SGHDT, CDR2 YYEEEE. The CDR3 DNA sequence: TGTGCCAGCAGCTCGGCTCGGACTCCCCTGCCCTACAATGAGCAGTTCTTC. This sequence encodes CASSSARTPLPYNEQFF.

This chain connects TRBV6-5 to TRBJ2-5; the D is unclear. Per germline, CDR1 MNHEY and CDR2 SVGAGI. V was shortened by 6 bases and J by 8 bases, with 13 bases between the two germline ends. The CDR3 totals 12 residues. CDR3 sequence reads: CASRLGGGTQYF. The CDR3 nucleotides are TGTGCCAGCAGGCTCGGTGGTGGTACCCAGTACTTC.

The chain couples TRBV6-4 to TRBJ2-3; 7 nucleotides align to TRBD2. After removal of 6 bases from V and 0 bases from J, the junction contained 6 bases not matched to a gene. The germline gives CDR1 MRHNA, CDR2 SNTAGT. The CDR3 has 15 amino acids. CDR3 amino acids: CASRMASGSTDTQYF. The CDR3, as DNA: TGTGCCAGCAGGATGGCTAGCGGTAGCACAGATACGCAGTATTTT.

This chain connects TRBV5-1 to TRBJ2-1; TRBD1 is a possible D gene (6 bases). The V gene lost 2 bases and the J gene lost 1 base, with 13 bases spanning the gap. Germline V gives CDR1 SGHRS, CDR2 YFSETQ. The CDR3 contains 16 residues. The CDR3 reads CASSFRGFGSYNEQFF. As DNA, the CDR3 is TGCGCCAGCAGCTTCAGGGGTTTCGGGTCCTACAATGAGCAGTTCTTC.

This sequence joins TRBV19 and TRBJ2-1; 9 bases line up with TRBD2. The CDR3 spans 16 residues. The germline CDR1 and CDR2 sequences are LNHDA and SQIVND (reference sequence). V lost 2 bases and J lost 1; bases outside the gene matches: 3. This CDR3 is CASSITSGSSYNEQFF. CDR3 sequence (DNA): TGTGCCAGTAGTATAACTAGCGGGTCTTCCTACAATGAGCAGTTCTTC.

The rearrangement uses TRBV6-1 and TRBJ1-5; the D is unclear. This CDR3 is 15 amino acids long. Germline V CDR1 and CDR2: MNHNS, SASEGT. V lost 3 bases, J lost 1 base, and 10 bases lay in between. CDR3 protein: CASSDDTKSNQPQHF. The CDR3 region has the DNA TGTGCCAGCAGTGATGACACAAAAAGCAATCAGCCCCAGCATTTT.